These 10 T cell receptor beta chains originate from one sample sequenced in a study of T cell responses to AZD1222 COVID-19 vaccine. Here immunoSEQ multiplex PCR was the method, and the copy in TCRdb shows in-frame clones only, minus some. This sample yields 70,000 to 95,000 clones, of which 70% to 90% are seen a single time; about 6% belongs to the top ten. Sequencing was performed on peripheral blood, taken 28 days after the second AZD1222 dose. The receptors were gathered from an adult who received the AZD1222 COVID-19 vaccine.

The genes are TRBV10-1 and TRBJ1-4; 7 nucleotides match TRBD1. Germline V CDR1 and CDR2: WNHNN, SYGVQD (reference sequence). V gave up 5 bases and J gave up 8 bases; unmatched junction bases: 8. The CDR3 is 14 amino acids. CDR3 DNA sequence: TGCGCCAGCAGTCCCGGACAGGCCTCAGAAAAACTGTTTTTT. Translated, it gives CASSPGQASEKLFF.

This clone came up a few times. This chain uses TRBV6-5 with TRBJ2-7; 8 positions agree with TRBD2. Trimming took 8 bases from V and 2 from J; bases not matched to a gene: 11. Looked up from germline, CDR1 is MNHEY and CDR2 is SVGAGI. The CDR3 is 15 amino acids. The CDR3 DNA reads TGTGCCAGCTTGCGGGGGGAGGGAGGGACCTACGAGCAGTACTTC. Translating it yields CASLRGEGGTYEQYF.

The chain links TRBV5-4 to TRBJ1-6, with unresolved D. This CDR3 has 13 residues. Germline CDR1 is SGHNT and CDR2 is YYREEE (reference sequence). V lost 9 bases, J lost 7 bases, and 14 bases lay in between. CDR3 region: CATKETGNSPLHF. The CDR3 DNA sequence: TGTGCCACCAAAGAAACGGGGAATTCACCCCTCCACTTT.

The CDR3 sequence is CASSEDGQRGYTF. Written as DNA, the CDR3 is TGTGCCAGCAGTGAAGACGGCCAGCGGGGCTACACCTTC. The genes are TRBV6-1 and TRBJ1-2; D call uncertain. The ends were cut back, 1 base at V and 8 bases at J, with 11 bases in the middle. Per the germline V gene, CDR1 is MNHNS and CDR2 is SASEGT. The CDR3 has 13 amino acids.

The rearrangement uses TRBV25-1 and TRBJ2-7; no reliable D call. Trimming removed 9 bases at V and 3 bases at J, with 18 bases between. Germline V CDR1 and CDR2: MGHDK, SYGVNS. The CDR3 is 14 residues long. CDR3 DNA sequence: TGTGCCAGTACAAGAGCAGGTCCATTCTACGAGCAGTACTTC. As protein: CASTRAGPFYEQYF.

This chain connects TRBV12-3 or TRBV12-4 to TRBJ1-1; D gene ambiguous. The CDR3 covers 11 residues. V shed 6 bases and J shed 5 bases, with 7 bases lying between them. CDR3 amino acids: CASSLRTEAFF. CDR3 DNA sequence: TGTGCCAGCAGCCTTAGGACTGAAGCTTTCTTT.

The rearrangement joins TRBV11-2 to TRBJ2-7; tentatively, D is TRBD1 (5 bases). The V end was cut by 4 bases, the J end by 8 bases, with 18 bases between. CDR3 size: 14 residues. CDR1 and CDR2 (germline): SGHAT, FQNNGV. The CDR3 here is CASSSYTGQAKQYF. The CDR3, as DNA: TGTGCCAGCAGCTCCTATACAGGACAAGCGAAGCAGTACTTC.

The chain employs TRBV27 and TRBJ2-7; 10 nucleotides agree with TRBD1. The CDR3 has 13 residues. The germline CDR1 and CDR2 sequences are MNHEY and SMNVEV (reference sequence). V trimming: 7 bases; J trimming: 6 bases; junction bases outside the gene matches: 6. The CDR3 nucleotides are TGTGCCAGCACCCGGGACAGGGGTGGCGAGCAGTACTTC. Protein sequence: CASTRDRGGEQYF.

Only one count was recorded for this clone. V gene TRBV19 combines with J gene TRBJ2-7; D not certain. Germline V gene lookup returns CDR1 LNHDA and CDR2 SQIVND (reference sequence). This CDR3 is 14 amino acids long. Trimming removed 4 bases at V and 1 base at J, with 11 bases between. For the CDR3, the DNA is TGTGCCAGTAGTACTACCCACGGATCCTACGAGCAGTACTTC. Encoded protein: CASSTTHGSYEQYF.

The V gene is TRBV11-3, the J gene TRBJ2-2, with D possibly TRBD1 on 6 matching bases. This CDR3 region has 16 residues. Germline V gives CDR1 SGHNT, CDR2 YENEEA. Trimming pared 7 bases from V and 0 bases from J, leaving 15 bases between. The CDR3 spells CASTPGGQTNTGELFF. CDR3 nucleotides: TGTGCCAGCACCCCTGGGGGACAAACGAACACCGGGGAGCTGTTTTTT.